Described below is a single T cell receptor (beta chain) sequence and its context. The target antigen is unknown. TCRdb's copy holds only in-frame clones and misses some; the assay was immunoSEQ multiplex PCR. The repertoire holds a few hundred thousand clones, with approximately 83% as singletons. V gave up 7 bases and J gave up 2 bases; unmatched junction bases: 5. Per germline, CDR1 MNHEY and CDR2 SMNVEV (reference sequence). This CDR3 is built from 15 residues. These data originate in a study of cytomegalovirus exposure and HLA in healthy donors. General study findings and limits: The study recorded more than 150 TCR beta chains that were cytomegalovirus-associated. Reports indicated that the classifier achieved high specificity and sensitivity in diagnosing cytomegalovirus status.

This TCR was sampled from a woman younger than 45 in good health and CMV-seropositive. Material: PBMCs. The chain links TRBV27 to TRBJ2-1; TRBD2 matches at 10 bases. The CDR3, as DNA: TGTGCCAGCAAGATTGGACTAGCGGCCTACAATGAGCAGTTCTTC. Its protein is CASKIGLAAYNEQFF.